Presented here are 29 T cell receptor beta chains from one specimen sequenced in a study of blood T cell repertoires in COVID-19. The assay was immunoSEQ multiplex PCR, and TCRdb's table has in-frame clones only and misses some. Of about 120,000 clones listed, 78% are singletons. Sequencing used peripheral blood. Receptors originate from a man aged 65-85 years with acute or convalescent COVID-19.

J is TRBJ1-5 and V is TRBV9; TRBD1 aligns across 7 bases. This CDR3 has 15 amino acids. Trimming took 4 bases from V and 9 from J; bases not matched to a gene: 13. CDR1 and CDR2 (germline): SGDLS, YYNGEE. CDR3 loop: CASSLRDSGSGPQHF. The DNA of the CDR3 is TGTGCCAGCAGCCTCCGGGACAGCGGGTCCGGGCCCCAGCATTTT.

The rearrangement uses TRBV19 and TRBJ2-5, with 9 positions matching TRBD2. The V and J ends lost 7 bases and 1 base, in that order; junction bases with no gene match: 10. The CDR3 contains 16 residues. CDR1 is LNHDA, CDR2 SQIVND, per germline (reference sequence). The DNA for the CDR3 is TGTGCCAGTATGGGGGCGAGCGGGGGGCTCCAAGAGACCCAGTACTTC. Residues: CASMGASGGLQETQYF.

This chain joins TRBV7-2 and TRBJ2-1; D gene ambiguous. CDR3 length: 15 amino acids. Germline CDR1 is SGHTA and CDR2 is FQGNSA. V lost 1 base to trimming and J lost 5 bases, with 12 bases between them. This CDR3 reads CASSLGIAAHNEQFF. The CDR3 DNA sequence: TGTGCCAGCAGCTTAGGTATCGCTGCGCACAATGAGCAGTTCTTC. The full variable domain, in which reference TRBV7-2 and TRBJ2-1 provide the parts outside the CDR3, is GAGVSQSPSNKVTEKGKDVELRCDPISGHTALYWYRQSLGQGLEFLIYFQGNSAPDKSGLPSDRFSAERTGGSVSTLTIQRTQQEDSAVYLCASSLGIAAHNEQFFGPGTRLTVL.

In this sample, this clone turned up a few times. V gene TRBV19 combines with J gene TRBJ2-1, with 10 bases matching TRBD2. Germline CDR1 LNHDA, CDR2 SQIVND (reference sequence). This CDR3 is 16 amino acids long. V gave up 4 bases and J gave up 0 bases; unmatched junction bases: 3. Written as DNA, the CDR3 is TGTGCCAGTAGTACTGGACTAGCGGTCTCCTACAATGAGCAGTTCTTC. This codes for CASSTGLAVSYNEQFF.

The chain links TRBV9 to TRBJ1-2; 8 bases agree with TRBD1. CDR1 and CDR2 from the germline V gene are SGDLS and YYNGEE. The CDR3 extends over 13 amino acids. Unmatched junction bases numbered 4, after V lost 1 base and J lost 8 bases. CDR3 coding DNA: TGTGCCAGCAGCGTACAGGGGGCAGGGGGCTACACCTTC. Translated, it gives CASSVQGAGGYTF.

This rearrangement joins TRBV7-2 to TRBJ2-5; 12 nucleotides align to TRBD2. Germline assignment: CDR1 SGHTA and CDR2 FQGNSA. V lost 5 bases to trimming and J lost 9 bases; unmatched junction nucleotides: 16. The CDR3 loop spans 17 amino acids. CDR3 nucleotide sequence: TGTGCCAGCAGCCCACTGGCCCCGGGACTAGCGGGTAATCCCCAGTACTTC. It codes for CASSPLAPGLAGNPQYF.

The rearrangement joins TRBV14 to TRBJ2-7; the match to TRBD1 covers 11 bases. The CDR3 runs 13 residues. The ends lost 4 bases at V and 5 bases at J; junction bases unmatched: 1. Germline values: CDR1 SGHDN, CDR2 FVKESK. CDR3 in amino acids: CASSRDRGDEQYF. As DNA, the CDR3 is TGTGCCAGCAGCCGGGACAGGGGGGACGAGCAGTACTTC.

This chain joins TRBV14 and TRBJ2-7; 8 positions match TRBD1. There are 15 residues in the CDR3. V lost 2 bases to trimming and J lost 4 bases; unmatched junction nucleotides: 7. Germline CDR1 and CDR2: SGHDN and FVKESK. This CDR3 is CASSQRTGIGYEQYF. CDR3 coding DNA: TGTGCCAGCAGCCAAAGGACAGGGATTGGTTACGAGCAGTACTTC.

In its sample, this clone was seen a few times. This chain connects TRBV4-1 to TRBJ1-5; D is uncertain. V shed 5 bases and J shed 0 bases, with 14 bases lying between them. Germline CDR1 is MGHRA and CDR2 is YSYEKL. The CDR3 loop spans 16 amino acids. CDR3 nucleotides: TGCGCCAGCAGCGAGGCCCGAGGGCTTAGCAATCAGCCCCAGCATTTT. It translates to CASSEARGLSNQPQHF.

The CDR3 region is CASSPRTGMGLGSLHF. DNA for the CDR3: TGTGCCAGCAGCCCTCGGACGGGAATGGGTTTAGGATCCCTCCACTTT. V and J are TRBV7-9 and TRBJ1-6; no reliable D call. V was clipped by 5 bases and J by 14 bases, with 25 bases between them. Germline values: CDR1 SEHNR, CDR2 FQNEAQ (reference sequence). This CDR3 is 16 amino acids long.

V usage is TRBV15 and J usage is TRBJ1-4; 10 bases are a match to TRBD1. The CDR3 is 17 residues long. CDR1 is LNHNV and CDR2 is YYDKDF in the germline V gene (reference sequence). V dropped 0 bases and J dropped 7; count of bases not matched to a gene: 8. CDR3 protein: CATSRDFRQGASEKLFF. The CDR3 nucleotides read TGTGCCACCAGCAGAGATTTTCGACAGGGGGCGAGTGAAAAACTGTTTTTT.

The chain has TRBV5-1 and TRBJ1-1; the D is unclear. V shed 4 bases and J shed 2 bases, with 9 bases lying between them. There are 13 residues in the CDR3. Germline values: CDR1 SGHRS, CDR2 YFSETQ. Written as DNA, the CDR3 is TGCGCCAGCAGCGTGGTCCTTAACACTGAAGCTTTCTTT. It specifies CASSVVLNTEAFF. The complete variable domain, with remaining parts taken from reference TRBV5-1 and TRBJ1-1, reads KAGVTQTPRYLIKTRGQQVTLSCSPISGHRSVSWYQQTPGQGLQFLFEYFSETQRNKGNFPGRFSGRQFSNSRSEMNVSTLELGDSALYLCASSVVLNTEAFFGQGTRLTVV.

The chain joins TRBV3-1 (or the pseudogene TRBV3-2) to TRBJ2-1; 13 positions match TRBD2. The germline gives CDR1 LGHDT, CDR2 YNNKEL (reference sequence). The ends lost 4 bases at V and 10 bases at J; junction bases unmatched: 7. The CDR3 has 15 residues. CDR3 nucleotides: TGTGCCAGCAGCCGAGGACTAGCGGGGGAGCGGGAGCAGTTCTTC. It encodes CASSRGLAGEREQFF.

This chain joins TRBV2 and TRBJ1-4; D possibly corresponds to TRBD1 (5 bases). The germline V and J ends were trimmed by 7 bases and 0 bases, with 12 bases remaining between them. The CDR3 consists of 15 residues. The germline V gene has CDR1 SNHLY and CDR2 FYNNEI. The CDR3 sequence is CASNDRLTTNEKLFF. DNA for the CDR3: TGTGCCAGCAACGACAGACTCACAACTAATGAAAAACTGTTTTTT.

In this sample, this clone turned up a few times. This sequence joins TRBV11-3 and TRBJ2-7; TRBD1 might be the D (6 bases). The germline CDR1 and CDR2 sequences are SGHNT and YENEEA. This CDR3 contains 12 residues. Trimming left V 5 bases short and J 6 bases short, with 11 bases between. CDR3 nucleotide sequence: TGTGCCAGCAGCGAACAGGGAATCGAGCAGTACTTC. This encodes CASSEQGIEQYF.

This clone occurred a few times. The chain combines TRBV18 with TRBJ1-4; possible D gene TRBD1, 5 bases. Trimming removed 7 bases at V and 0 bases at J, with 12 bases between. This CDR3 region has 15 residues. Germline CDR1 KGHSH, CDR2 LQKENI. In DNA, the CDR3 is TGTGCCAGCTGTTCTCAGGGTGCAACTAATGAAAAACTGTTTTTT. It is translated as CASCSQGATNEKLFF.

The gene calls are TRBV19 and TRBJ2-5, with D perhaps TRBD1 (5 bases). CDR3 length: 16 amino acids. Trimming removed 4 bases from V and 1 base from J, with 16 bases in between. Per germline, CDR1 LNHDA and CDR2 SQIVND (reference sequence). In nucleotides, the CDR3 is TGTGCCAGTAGTACGAGACAGAGCAGTTTCCAAGAGACCCAGTACTTC. This translates into CASSTRQSSFQETQYF.

This chain joins TRBV18 and TRBJ1-5; 9 bases match TRBD1. V shed 3 bases, J shed 6 bases, and the junction held 6 bases outside the gene matches. In germline, CDR1 is KGHSH, CDR2 LQKENI. The CDR3 is made up of 15 amino acids. CDR3 loop: CASSPTGTGTQPQHF. For the CDR3, the DNA is TGTGCCAGCTCACCTACCGGGACAGGGACTCAGCCCCAGCATTTT. Drawing the rest from reference TRBV18 and TRBJ1-5, the complete variable domain is NAGVMQNPRHLVRRRGQEARLRCSPMKGHSHVYWYRQLPEEGLKFMVYLQKENIIDESGMPKERFSAEFPKEGPSILRIQQVVRGDSAAYFCASSPTGTGTQPQHFGDGTRLSIL.

This chain uses TRBV4-1 with TRBJ2-7; 11 positions match TRBD2. V shed 5 bases, J shed 7 bases, and the junction held 16 bases outside the gene matches. The CDR3 is 17 residues long. Germline values: CDR1 MGHRA, CDR2 YSYEKL. CDR3 bases: TGCGCCAGCAGCGACAAAACTAGCGGGGGCCCCACCTTGGAGCAGTACTTC. Translated: CASSDKTSGGPTLEQYF.

The V and J genes are TRBV6-5 and TRBJ1-1, with 7 positions matching TRBD1. Germline V gene sequence: CDR1 MNHEY, CDR2 SVGAGI. Trimming took 6 bases from V and 5 from J; bases not matched to a gene: 9. This CDR3 has 14 amino acids. The CDR3 DNA reads TGTGCCAGCAGGGCTAACAGGGGTGGTACTGAAGCTTTCTTT. The encoded protein is CASRANRGGTEAFF.

Worth noting for this clone: At the DNA level, this CDR3 is encoded by other sequences in the same sample as well. The genes are TRBV5-1 and TRBJ2-3; 7 nucleotides line up with TRBD2. The CDR3 is 14 residues long. V gave up 8 bases and J gave up 2 bases; unmatched junction bases: 8. Germline V CDR1 and CDR2: SGHRS, YFSETQ. The CDR3 bases are TGCGCCAGTACGAGCCGGGGGGACACAGATACGCAGTATTTT. This sequence encodes CASTSRGDTDTQYF.

The rearrangement links TRBV21-1 to TRBJ1-1. TRBV21-1 is an annotated pseudogene. The CDR3 has 14 residues. The CDR3 nucleotides read TGTGCCAGCAGCATGAGGGAGGGGGAAACTGAAGCTTTCTTT. This translates into CASSMREGETEAFF.

This chain joins TRBV5-1 and TRBJ2-5, with D perhaps TRBD1 (6 bases). The CDR3 loop spans 15 amino acids. V shed 4 bases and J shed 7 bases, with 20 bases lying between them. Germline V gene lookup returns CDR1 SGHRS and CDR2 YFSETQ. The CDR3 loop is CASSRGQTTRLTQYF. In DNA form, the CDR3 reads TGCGCCAGCAGCCGGGGACAAACAACAAGGCTGACCCAGTACTTC.

The chain has TRBV5-1 and TRBJ2-7; 8 bases line up with TRBD1. V trimming: 4 bases; J trimming: 2 bases; junction bases outside the gene matches: 11. The CDR3 sequence is 16 residues long. The V gene's germline CDR1 is SGHRS and CDR2 YFSETQ. The CDR3 DNA follows: TGCGCCAGCAGCCCGACGGCTGGACAGGGTACCTACGAGCAGTACTTC. Translation gives CASSPTAGQGTYEQYF.

This clone was found once. The chain employs TRBV6-5 and TRBJ1-1; 7 bases map to TRBD1. The ends lost 5 bases at V and 0 bases at J; junction bases unmatched: 6. The CDR3 totals 15 residues. CDR1 is MNHEY, CDR2 SVGAGI, per germline. The CDR3 is CASSTQGSVNTEAFF. In DNA, the CDR3 is TGTGCCAGCAGTACACAGGGGTCCGTGAACACTGAAGCTTTCTTT.

The chain uses TRBV5-4 and TRBJ2-3, with D maybe TRBD2 (6 bases). Trimming shortened V by 6 bases and J by 0 bases, and 17 bases separated the two germline ends. CDR3 length: 16 amino acids. From germline, CDR1 is SGHNT and CDR2 YYREEE (reference sequence). This CDR3 reads CASTIYLGGSTDTQYF. As DNA, the CDR3 is TGTGCCAGCACGATTTATCTGGGGGGTAGCACAGATACGCAGTATTTT.

V and J are TRBV19 and TRBJ2-7, with 12 bases identical to TRBD2. CDR1 and CDR2 (germline): LNHDA, SQIVND (reference sequence). After removal of 2 bases from V and 4 bases from J, the junction contained 3 bases not matched to a gene. This CDR3 has 15 amino acids. The CDR3 is CASSILAGGLYEQYF. The CDR3 region has the DNA TGTGCCAGTAGTATACTAGCGGGGGGGCTTTACGAGCAGTACTTC.

Only a few counts were recorded for this clone. V is TRBV9 and J is TRBJ1-6; no firm D call. The length of the CDR3 is 13 residues. CDR1 is SGDLS and CDR2 is YYNGEE in the germline V gene. Trimming removed 3 bases from V and 9 bases from J, with 10 bases in between. Written as DNA, the CDR3 is TGTGCCAGCAGCGCATCCGCGAGTTCACCCCTCCACTTT. Translation: CASSASASSPLHF. The full variable domain, completed using reference TRBV9 and TRBJ1-6, is DSGVTQTPKHLITATGQRVTLRCSPRSGDLSVYWYQQSLDQGLQFLIQYYNGEERAKGNILERFSAQQFPDLHSELNLSSLELGDSALYFCASSASASSPLHFGNGTRLTVT.

This clone was seen ten or more times. The chain links TRBV7-9 to TRBJ2-7; 10 positions agree with TRBD1. Per the germline V gene, CDR1 is SEHNR and CDR2 is FQNEAQ (reference sequence). V shed 3 bases, J shed 1 base, and the junction held 3 bases outside the gene matches. CDR3 length equals 15 residues. The CDR3 nucleotides read TGTGCCAGCAGCTTGCGACAGGGGGCGTCCTACGAGCAGTACTTC. Translated, it gives CASSLRQGASYEQYF.